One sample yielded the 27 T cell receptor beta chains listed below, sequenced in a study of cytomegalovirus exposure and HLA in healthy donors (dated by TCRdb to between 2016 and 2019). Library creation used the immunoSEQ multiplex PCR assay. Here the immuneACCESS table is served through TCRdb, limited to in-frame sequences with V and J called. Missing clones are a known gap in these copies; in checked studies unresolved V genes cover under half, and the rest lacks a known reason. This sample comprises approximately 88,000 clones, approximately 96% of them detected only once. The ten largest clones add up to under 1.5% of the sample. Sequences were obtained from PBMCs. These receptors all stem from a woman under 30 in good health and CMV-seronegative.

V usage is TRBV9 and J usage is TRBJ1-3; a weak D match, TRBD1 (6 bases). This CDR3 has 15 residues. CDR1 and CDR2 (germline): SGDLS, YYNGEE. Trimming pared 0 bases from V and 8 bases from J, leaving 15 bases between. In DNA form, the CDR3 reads TGTGCCAGCAGCGTAGACCCACGAGGGGGAGACACCATATATTTT. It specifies CASSVDPRGGDTIYF.

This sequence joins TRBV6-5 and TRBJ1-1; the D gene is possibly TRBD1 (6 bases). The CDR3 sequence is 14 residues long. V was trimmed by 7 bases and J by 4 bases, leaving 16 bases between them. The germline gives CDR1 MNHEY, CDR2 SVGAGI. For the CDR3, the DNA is TGTGCCAGCACCGAGGGGGTTGGGGGCACTGAAGCTTTCTTT. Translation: CASTEGVGGTEAFF.

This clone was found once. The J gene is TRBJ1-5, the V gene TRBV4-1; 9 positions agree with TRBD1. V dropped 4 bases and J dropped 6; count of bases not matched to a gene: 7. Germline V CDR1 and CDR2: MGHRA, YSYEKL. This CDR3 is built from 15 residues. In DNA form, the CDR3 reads TGCGCCAGCAGCCGAACCGGGACAGGGCGTCAGCCCCAGCATTTT. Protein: CASSRTGTGRQPQHF.

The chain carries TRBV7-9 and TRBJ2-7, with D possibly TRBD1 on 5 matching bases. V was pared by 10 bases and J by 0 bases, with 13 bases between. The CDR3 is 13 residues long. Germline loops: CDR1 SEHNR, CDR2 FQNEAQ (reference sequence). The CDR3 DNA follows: TGTGCCACCTCGGACATTATCTCCTACGAGCAGTACTTC. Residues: CATSDIISYEQYF.

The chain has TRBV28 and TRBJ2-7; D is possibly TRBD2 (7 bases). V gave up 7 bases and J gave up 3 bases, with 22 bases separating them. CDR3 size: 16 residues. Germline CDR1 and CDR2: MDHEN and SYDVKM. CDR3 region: CASKPGGSSYYYEQYF. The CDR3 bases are TGTGCCAGCAAACCGGGGGGCAGCAGTTATTACTACGAGCAGTACTTC.

The CDR3 DNA reads TGCAGCGTCGTCCCACTCTCCCCGAACACTGAAGCTTTCTTT. This codes for CSVVPLSPNTEAFF. The chain couples TRBV29-1 to TRBJ1-1; D ambiguous. Germline assignment: CDR1 SQVTM and CDR2 ANQGSEA. This CDR3 is 14 amino acids long. The V end lost 6 bases, the J end lost 1 base, and 15 bases lay between the germline ends.

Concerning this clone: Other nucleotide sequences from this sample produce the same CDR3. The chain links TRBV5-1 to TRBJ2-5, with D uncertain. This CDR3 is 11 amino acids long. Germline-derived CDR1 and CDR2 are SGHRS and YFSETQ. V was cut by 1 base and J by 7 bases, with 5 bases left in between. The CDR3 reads CASSLRGTQYF. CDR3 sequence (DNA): TGCGCCAGCAGCTTGAGAGGGACCCAGTACTTC.

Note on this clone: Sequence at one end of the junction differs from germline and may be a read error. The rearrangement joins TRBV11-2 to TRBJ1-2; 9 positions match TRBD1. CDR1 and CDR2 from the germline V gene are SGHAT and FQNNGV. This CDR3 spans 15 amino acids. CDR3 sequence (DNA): TGTGCCAGCAGCTATGGGACAGGGAATAACTATGGCTGCACCTTC. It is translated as CASSYGTGNNYGCTF.

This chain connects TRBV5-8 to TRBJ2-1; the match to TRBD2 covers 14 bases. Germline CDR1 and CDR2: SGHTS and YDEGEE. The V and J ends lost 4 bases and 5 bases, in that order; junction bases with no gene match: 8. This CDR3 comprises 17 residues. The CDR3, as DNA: TGTGCCAGCAGCCCGGGGACTAGCGGGAGTAGGGACAATGAGCAGTTCTTC. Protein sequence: CASSPGTSGSRDNEQFF.

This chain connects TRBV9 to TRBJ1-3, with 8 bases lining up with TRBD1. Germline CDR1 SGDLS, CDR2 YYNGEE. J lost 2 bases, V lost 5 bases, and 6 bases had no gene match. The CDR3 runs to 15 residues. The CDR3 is CASRGGQEPGNTIYF. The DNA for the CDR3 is TGTGCCAGCAGAGGGGGACAGGAGCCTGGAAACACCATATATTTT. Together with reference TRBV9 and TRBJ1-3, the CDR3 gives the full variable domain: DSGVTQTPKHLITATGQRVTLRCSPRSGDLSVYWYQQSLDQGLQFLIQYYNGEERAKGNILERFSAQQFPDLHSELNLSSLELGDSALYFCASRGGQEPGNTIYFGEGSWLTVV.

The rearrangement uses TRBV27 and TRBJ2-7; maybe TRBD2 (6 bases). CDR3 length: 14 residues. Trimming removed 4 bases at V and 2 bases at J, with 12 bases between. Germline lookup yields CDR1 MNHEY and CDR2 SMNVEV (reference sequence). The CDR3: CASSWGLRTYEQYF. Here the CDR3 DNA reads TGTGCCAGCAGTTGGGGACTTAGGACCTACGAGCAGTACTTC.

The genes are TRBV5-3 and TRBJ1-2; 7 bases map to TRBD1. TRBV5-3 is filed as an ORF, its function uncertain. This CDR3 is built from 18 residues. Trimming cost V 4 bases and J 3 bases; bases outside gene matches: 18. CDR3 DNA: TGTGCCAGAAGCCTGAATACGAAGGGGGCTCCAGGGGACTATGGCTACACCTTC. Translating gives CARSLNTKGAPGDYGYTF.

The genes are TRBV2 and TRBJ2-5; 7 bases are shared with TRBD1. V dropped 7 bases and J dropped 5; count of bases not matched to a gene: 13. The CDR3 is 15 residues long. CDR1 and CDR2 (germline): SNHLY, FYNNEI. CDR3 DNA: TGTGCCAGCACCGACCTGGGACAGCCCTTTGAGACCCAGTACTTC. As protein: CASTDLGQPFETQYF.

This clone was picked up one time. CDR3 sequence reads: CASSYTTTGDPYEQYF. The CDR3 DNA reads as TGCGCCAGCAGCTACACCACGACAGGGGATCCCTACGAGCAGTACTTC. V usage is TRBV5-1 and J usage is TRBJ2-7; 8 bases match TRBD1. CDR1 SGHRS and CDR2 YFSETQ come from the germline V gene. Trimming removed 3 bases from V and 2 bases from J; junction bases left unmatched: 10. The CDR3 is 16 residues long.

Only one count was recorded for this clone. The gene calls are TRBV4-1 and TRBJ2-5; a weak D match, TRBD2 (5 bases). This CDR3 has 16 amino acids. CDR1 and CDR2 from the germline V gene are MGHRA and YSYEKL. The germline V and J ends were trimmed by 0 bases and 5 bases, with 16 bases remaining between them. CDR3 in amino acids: CASSQDVGAQQETQYF. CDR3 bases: TGCGCCAGCAGCCAAGACGTGGGAGCCCAGCAGGAGACCCAGTACTTC.

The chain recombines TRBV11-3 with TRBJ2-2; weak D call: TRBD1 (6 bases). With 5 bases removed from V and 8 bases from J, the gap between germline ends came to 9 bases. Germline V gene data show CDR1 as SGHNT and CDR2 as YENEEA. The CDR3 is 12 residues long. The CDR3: CASSQGLGELFF. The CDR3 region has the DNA TGTGCCAGCAGCCAGGGGTTGGGGGAGCTGTTTTTT.

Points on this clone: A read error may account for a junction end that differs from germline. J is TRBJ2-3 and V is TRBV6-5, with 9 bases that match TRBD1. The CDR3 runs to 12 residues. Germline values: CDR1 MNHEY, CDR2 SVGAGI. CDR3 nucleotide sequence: TGTGCCAGCAGTTCCACACAGGGGGCGCGGGATTTT. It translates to CASSSTQGARDF.

The CDR3 region is CASSVDRVNTEAFF. DNA for the CDR3: TGTGCCAGCAGCGTGGACAGGGTGAACACTGAAGCTTTCTTT. The chain couples TRBV5-4 to TRBJ1-1; 8 bases are shared with TRBD1. Germline V gene data show CDR1 as SGHNT and CDR2 as YYREEE (reference sequence). Trimming took 4 bases from V and 0 from J; bases not matched to a gene: 2. The length of the CDR3 is 14 residues.

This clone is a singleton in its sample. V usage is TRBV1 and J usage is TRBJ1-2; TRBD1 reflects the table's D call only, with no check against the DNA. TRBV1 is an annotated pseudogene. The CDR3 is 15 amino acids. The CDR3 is CTSSRATGADYGYTF. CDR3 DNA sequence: TGCACCAGCAGCCGCGCGACAGGGGCAGACTATGGCTACACCTTC.

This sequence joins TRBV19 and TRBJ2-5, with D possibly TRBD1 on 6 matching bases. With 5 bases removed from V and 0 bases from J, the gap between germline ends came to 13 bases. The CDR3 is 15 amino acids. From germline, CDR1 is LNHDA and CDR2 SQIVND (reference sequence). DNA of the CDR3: TGTGCCAGTAGTTCGAGGACAGCGTACCAAGAGACCCAGTACTTC. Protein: CASSSRTAYQETQYF.

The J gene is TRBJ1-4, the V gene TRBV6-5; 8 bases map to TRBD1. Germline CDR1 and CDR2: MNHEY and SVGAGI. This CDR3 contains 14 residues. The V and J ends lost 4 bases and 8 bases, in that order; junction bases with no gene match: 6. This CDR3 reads CASSLYRGGEKLFF. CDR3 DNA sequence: TGTGCCAGCAGTTTATACAGGGGGGGCGAAAAACTGTTTTTT.

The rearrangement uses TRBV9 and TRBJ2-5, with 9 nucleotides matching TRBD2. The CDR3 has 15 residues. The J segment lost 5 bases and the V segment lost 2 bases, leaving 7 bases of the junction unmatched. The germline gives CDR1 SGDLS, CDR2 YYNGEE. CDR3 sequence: CASSVSSGSVETQYF. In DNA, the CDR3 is TGTGCCAGCAGCGTTAGTAGCGGGAGCGTTGAGACCCAGTACTTC.

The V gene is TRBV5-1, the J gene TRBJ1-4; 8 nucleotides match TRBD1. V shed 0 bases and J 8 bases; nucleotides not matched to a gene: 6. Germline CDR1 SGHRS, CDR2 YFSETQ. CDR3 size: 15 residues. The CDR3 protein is CASSLAAGGGEKLFF. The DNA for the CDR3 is TGCGCCAGCAGCTTGGCCGCAGGGGGCGGCGAAAAACTGTTTTTT. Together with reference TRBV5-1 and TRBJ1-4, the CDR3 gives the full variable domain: KAGVTQTPRYLIKTRGQQVTLSCSPISGHRSVSWYQQTPGQGLQFLFEYFSETQRNKGNFPGRFSGRQFSNSRSEMNVSTLELGDSALYLCASSLAAGGGEKLFFGSGTQLSVL.

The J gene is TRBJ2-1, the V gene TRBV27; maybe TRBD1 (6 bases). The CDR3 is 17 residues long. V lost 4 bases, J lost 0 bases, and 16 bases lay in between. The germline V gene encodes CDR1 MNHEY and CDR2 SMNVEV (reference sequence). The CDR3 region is CASSSLRTGSSYNEQFF. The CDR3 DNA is TGTGCCAGCAGTTCCCTGCGTACAGGGAGCTCCTACAATGAGCAGTTCTTC.

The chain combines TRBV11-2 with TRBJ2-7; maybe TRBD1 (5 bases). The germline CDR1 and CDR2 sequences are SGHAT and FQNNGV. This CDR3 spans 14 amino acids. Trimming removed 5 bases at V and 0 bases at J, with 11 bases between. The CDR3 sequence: CASSPRQSSYEQYF. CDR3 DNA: TGTGCCAGCAGCCCCCGACAGAGCTCCTACGAGCAGTACTTC.

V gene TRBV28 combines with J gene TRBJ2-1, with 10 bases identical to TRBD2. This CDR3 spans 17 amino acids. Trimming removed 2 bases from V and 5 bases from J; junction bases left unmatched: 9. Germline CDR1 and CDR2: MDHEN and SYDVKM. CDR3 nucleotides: TGTGCCAGCAGTTTACCCTACGGGACTAGCGCCCACAATGAGCAGTTCTTC. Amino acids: CASSLPYGTSAHNEQFF.

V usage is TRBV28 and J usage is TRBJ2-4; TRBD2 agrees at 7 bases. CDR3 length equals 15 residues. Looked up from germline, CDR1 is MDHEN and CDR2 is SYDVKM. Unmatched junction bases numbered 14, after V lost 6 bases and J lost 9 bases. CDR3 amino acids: CASSSGDFGASIQYF. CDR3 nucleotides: TGTGCCAGCAGCAGCGGGGACTTTGGGGCAAGCATTCAGTACTTC.